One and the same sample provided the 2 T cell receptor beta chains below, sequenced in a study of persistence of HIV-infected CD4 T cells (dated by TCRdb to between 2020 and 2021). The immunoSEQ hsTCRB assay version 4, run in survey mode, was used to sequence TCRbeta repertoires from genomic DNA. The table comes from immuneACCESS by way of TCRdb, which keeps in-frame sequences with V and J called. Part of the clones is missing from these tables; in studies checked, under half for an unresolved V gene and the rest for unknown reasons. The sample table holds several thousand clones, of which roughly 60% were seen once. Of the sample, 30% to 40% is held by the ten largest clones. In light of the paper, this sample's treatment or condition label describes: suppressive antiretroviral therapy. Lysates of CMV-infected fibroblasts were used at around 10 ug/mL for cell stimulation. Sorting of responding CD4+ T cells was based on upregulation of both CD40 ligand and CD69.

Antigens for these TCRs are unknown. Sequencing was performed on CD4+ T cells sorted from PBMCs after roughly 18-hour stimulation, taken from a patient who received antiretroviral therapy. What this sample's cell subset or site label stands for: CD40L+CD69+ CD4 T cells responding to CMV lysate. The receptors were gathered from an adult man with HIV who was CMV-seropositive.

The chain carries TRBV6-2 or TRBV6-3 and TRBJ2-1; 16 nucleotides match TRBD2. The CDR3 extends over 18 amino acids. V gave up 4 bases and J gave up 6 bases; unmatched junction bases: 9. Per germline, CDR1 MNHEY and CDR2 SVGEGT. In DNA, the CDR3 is TGTGCCAGCAGTTCACTGGCGGGACTAGCGGGGGGGCTCAATGAGCAGTTCTTC. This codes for CASSSLAGLAGGLNEQFF.

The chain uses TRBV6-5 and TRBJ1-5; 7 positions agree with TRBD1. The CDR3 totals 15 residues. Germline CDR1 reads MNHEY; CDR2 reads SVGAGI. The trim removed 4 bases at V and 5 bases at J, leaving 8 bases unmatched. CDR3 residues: CASSLRDRGYQPQHF. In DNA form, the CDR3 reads TGTGCCAGCAGTTTACGGGACAGAGGATATCAGCCCCAGCATTTT.